This TCR beta chain comes out of a study of cytomegalovirus exposure and HLA in healthy donors. Remarks on this clone: The antigen is undetermined.

Trimming left V 3 bases short and J 9 bases short, with 12 bases between. CDR1 is LNHDA, CDR2 SQIVND, per germline (reference sequence). The CDR3 contains 14 residues. Overall study findings and caveats: Rarity marked most TCR sequences, yet some public TCRs occurred in many donors. Association of a missense DCLRE1C variant with TCR beta V- and J-gene trimming was reported in a later analysis.

In the PCR, 60 Vbeta and 13 Jbeta primers were used. Sequencing was performed with immunoSEQ multiplex PCR; in TCRdb, only in-frame clones are kept and a portion is missing. The repertoire has approximately 140,000 clones, roughly 66% of them found once; the top ten carry 1.5% to 2%. The material sequenced was PBMCs. This rearrangement joins TRBV19 to TRBJ1-6, with D tentatively TRBD1 (6 bases). This TCR came from a woman aged 18-30 years in good health and CMV-seronegative. The CDR3 here is CASSMAGVVSPLHF. CDR3 nucleotide sequence: TGTGCCAGTAGTATGGCAGGGGTTGTTTCACCCCTCCACTTT.